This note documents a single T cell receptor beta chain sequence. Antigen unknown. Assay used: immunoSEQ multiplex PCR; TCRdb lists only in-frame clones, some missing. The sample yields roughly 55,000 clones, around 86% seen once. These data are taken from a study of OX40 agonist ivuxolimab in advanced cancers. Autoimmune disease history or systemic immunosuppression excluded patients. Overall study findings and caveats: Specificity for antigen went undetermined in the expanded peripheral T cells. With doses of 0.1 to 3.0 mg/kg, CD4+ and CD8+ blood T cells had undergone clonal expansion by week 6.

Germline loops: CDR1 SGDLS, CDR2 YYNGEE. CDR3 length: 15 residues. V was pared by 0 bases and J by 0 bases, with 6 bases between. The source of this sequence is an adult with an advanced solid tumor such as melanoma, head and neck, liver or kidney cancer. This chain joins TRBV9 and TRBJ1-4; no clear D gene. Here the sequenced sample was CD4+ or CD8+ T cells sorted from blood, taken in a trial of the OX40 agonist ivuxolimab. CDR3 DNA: TGTGCCAGCAGCGTAGGGGGTGCAACTAATGAAAAACTGTTTTTT. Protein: CASSVGGATNEKLFF.